At least ten counts were recorded for the clone carrying this T cell receptor (beta chain). Its target is not known. The time point denotes: newly diagnosed GD, antithyroid drugs for less than 3 months. PBMC-extracted RNA yielded the TCR library. The sample is drawn from a study of regulatory T cells in long-lasting Graves disease. Study information: Under 3 months of antithyroid drugs had been taken by newly diagnosed Graves' patients.

To make TCR beta libraries, researchers used iRepertoire HTBI primers and Arm-PCR of CDR3 regions. Per the original data handling: Spanning all samples, the identified segments comprised some 60 TRBV and 14 to 15 TRBJ. TCRdb re-analysed the multiplex PCR reads in MiXCR, keeping a single row per CDR3 protein. The V and J calls and clone size come from TCRdb's table, not from the authors' own analysis. The sample carries some 250,000 distinct CDR3 sequences, around 20% recorded once. The CDR3 extends over 13 amino acids. Germline loops: CDR1 SGHAT, CDR2 FQDESV (reference sequence). V was shortened by 5 bases and J by 2 bases, with 7 bases between the two germline ends. Findings and limits, study-wide: Persistent Graves' patients showed a TCR diversity that was lower than that of newly diagnosed ones. Persistent disease was characterized by preferential usage of TRBV28, TRBJ1-2 and TRBJ2-5.

This TCR was recovered from a female donor with Graves disease. This chain uses TRBV11-1 with TRBJ2-4, with a weak D call TRBD1 (5 bases). Sequences were derived from peripheral blood mononuclear cells (PBMCs), sampled at new diagnosis, from a patient treated with antithyroid drugs. In DNA form, the CDR3 reads TGTGCCAGCAGCCGGACATCCAAAAACATTCAGTACTTC. It translates to CASSRTSKNIQYF.